This T cell receptor beta chain derives from a study of blood T cell repertoires in COVID-19. Libraries were prepared by immunoSEQ multiplex PCR; TCRdb keeps only in-frame clonotypes and omits some of them. Seen here are about 220,000 clones, roughly 80% observed once, and the top ten hold 20%. The CDR3 spans 13 residues. The V end was cut by 6 bases, the J end by 8 bases, with 13 bases between. Sequenced sample: peripheral blood. The source is a man in his thirties or forties with active or convalescent COVID-19. The V call is TRBV12-3 or TRBV12-4, the J call TRBJ2-2; the D gene is possibly TRBD2 (5 bases). The DNA for the CDR3 is TGTGCCAGCAGGAAGACTATTGGGGGGGAGCTGTTTTTT. Its protein is CASRKTIGGELFF.